The rows below give T cell receptor beta chains drawn from one sample of a study of blood T cell repertoires in COVID-19. Produced via immunoSEQ multiplex PCR; TCRdb's table is partial and in-frame only. Among some 250,000 clones, 70% to 90% were seen once, and the ten largest hold 1.5% to 2%. Sequenced material: PBMCs or T cells enriched from blood (not recorded which). All receptors come from a woman between 45 and 65 years old who had recovered from COVID-19. CDR3s include the opening cysteine and the closing phenylalanine or tryptophan. The D gene is left open where the match is weak. Not every row has a clone size; where given, it reads once, few, many or a size class.

V gene	clone size	D gene	J gene	CDR3 DNA	CDR3 protein
TRBV5-6	NA	TRBD1	TRBJ2-7	TGTGCCAGCAGCTTGGCCGGACAGGGTAGTGCCTACGAGCAGTACTTC	CASSLAGQGSAYEQYF
TRBV12-3/TRBV12-4	NA	NA	TRBJ2-1	TGTGCCAGCAGTTTAGCTAGCGCGAATGAGCAGTTCTTC	CASSLASANEQFF
TRBV19	NA	TRBD1	TRBJ1-2	TGTGCCAGTAGTTTAGCCCCCTCGGGACAGGGGGAAAGCTACACCTTC	CASSLAPSGQGESYTF
TRBV28	NA	NA	TRBJ2-1	TGTGCCAGCAGGGGTAGCGGTCCATCCTACAATGAGCAGTTCTTC	CASRGSGPSYNEQFF
TRBV5-6	NA	NA	TRBJ2-2	TGTGCCAGCAGCACAGTAGGAGGGATTTTCTACACCGGGGAGCTGTTTTTT	CASSTVGGIFYTGELFF
TRBV5-1	once	TRBD1	TRBJ2-5	TGCGCCAGCAGCAAACAGGGACAGCAAGAGACCCAGTACTTC	CASSKQGQQETQYF
TRBV7-3	NA	TRBD2	TRBJ2-2	TGTGCCAGCAGCTTAAGTGGGACTAGCGGGAGAGAGCTTACCGGGGAGCTGTTTTTT	CASSLSGTSGRELTGELFF
TRBV28	NA	NA	TRBJ2-7	TGTGCCAGCAGTTTGCACAGGCCGGGAGCACATGACTTC	CASSLHRPGAHDF
TRBV9	once	TRBD2	TRBJ2-2	TGTGCCAGCAGCGTAGAGGTTTCTAGCGGATACACCGGGGAGCTGTTTTTT	CASSVEVSSGYTGELFF
TRBV5-6	NA	TRBD2	TRBJ2-2	TGTGCCAGCAGCTTGGTATCTAGCGGGAGATTTACGGCCGGGGAGCTGTTTTTT	CASSLVSSGRFTAGELFF
TRBV28	few	NA	TRBJ2-7	TGTGCCAGCAGTGTAATTCTTTCCCTTTACGAGCAGTACTTC	CASSVILSLYEQYF
TRBV7-9	NA	NA	TRBJ2-7	TGTGCCAGCAGCTTCGATTTAGCACCGAGCTCCTACGAGCAGTACTTC	CASSFDLAPSSYEQYF
TRBV2	NA	NA	TRBJ2-7	TGTGCCAGCAGGGAGGAGGGAGTGAACGAGCAGTACTTC	CASREEGVNEQYF
TRBV11-2	NA	NA	TRBJ1-1	TGTGCCAGCAGACCCGCACGCGGACAGAACACTGAAGCTTTCTTT	CASRPARGQNTEAFF
TRBV7-2	NA	TRBD2	TRBJ2-1	TGTGCCAGCAGGTTTAGCGGGGACAATGAGCAGTTCTTC	CASRFSGDNEQFF
TRBV5-1	NA	TRBD2	TRBJ2-5	TGCGCCAGCAGAGGACTAGCGGGAGTTATTGAAGAGACCCAGTACTTC	CASRGLAGVIEETQYF
TRBV5-4	once	NA	TRBJ2-2	TGTGCCAGCAGCTTGCCTAGCGCTAACACCGGGGAGCTGTTTTTT	CASSLPSANTGELFF
TRBV27	NA	TRBD2	TRBJ2-3	TGTGCCAGCAGCGGACTAGCGGGCGTACTACATACGCAGTATTTT	CASSGLAGVLHTQYF
TRBV27	NA	NA	TRBJ2-7	TGTGCCAGCAGTTTGGCTGGAGGGATCGCCTACGAGCAGTACTTC	CASSLAGGIAYEQYF
TRBV9	NA	TRBD2	TRBJ2-1	TGTGCCAGCAGCGTAGGCGGGGGGTTCGCCTACAATGAGCAGTTCTTC	CASSVGGGFAYNEQFF